The TCR beta chain described here comes from a study of blood T cell repertoires in COVID-19. Germline CDR1 and CDR2: SGHAT and FQNNGV. V dropped 5 bases and J dropped 7 bases, with 21 bases sitting between them. The CDR3 length is 15 residues. Profiling relied on immunoSEQ multiplex PCR, and the TCRdb table lists in-frame clones only, not all of them. The profile shows 50,000 or so clones, 60% to 80% of them singletons. The sequence was collected from a human donor with active or convalescent COVID-19. The donor label of this sample is uncertain. The sample comprised peripheral blood. The V call is TRBV11-2, the J call TRBJ2-7; the D gene is possibly TRBD2 (6 bases). The CDR3 sequence is CASSTSGLRVGEQYF. For the CDR3, the DNA is TGTGCCAGCAGCACGAGCGGGCTGAGGGTGGGGGAGCAGTACTTC.